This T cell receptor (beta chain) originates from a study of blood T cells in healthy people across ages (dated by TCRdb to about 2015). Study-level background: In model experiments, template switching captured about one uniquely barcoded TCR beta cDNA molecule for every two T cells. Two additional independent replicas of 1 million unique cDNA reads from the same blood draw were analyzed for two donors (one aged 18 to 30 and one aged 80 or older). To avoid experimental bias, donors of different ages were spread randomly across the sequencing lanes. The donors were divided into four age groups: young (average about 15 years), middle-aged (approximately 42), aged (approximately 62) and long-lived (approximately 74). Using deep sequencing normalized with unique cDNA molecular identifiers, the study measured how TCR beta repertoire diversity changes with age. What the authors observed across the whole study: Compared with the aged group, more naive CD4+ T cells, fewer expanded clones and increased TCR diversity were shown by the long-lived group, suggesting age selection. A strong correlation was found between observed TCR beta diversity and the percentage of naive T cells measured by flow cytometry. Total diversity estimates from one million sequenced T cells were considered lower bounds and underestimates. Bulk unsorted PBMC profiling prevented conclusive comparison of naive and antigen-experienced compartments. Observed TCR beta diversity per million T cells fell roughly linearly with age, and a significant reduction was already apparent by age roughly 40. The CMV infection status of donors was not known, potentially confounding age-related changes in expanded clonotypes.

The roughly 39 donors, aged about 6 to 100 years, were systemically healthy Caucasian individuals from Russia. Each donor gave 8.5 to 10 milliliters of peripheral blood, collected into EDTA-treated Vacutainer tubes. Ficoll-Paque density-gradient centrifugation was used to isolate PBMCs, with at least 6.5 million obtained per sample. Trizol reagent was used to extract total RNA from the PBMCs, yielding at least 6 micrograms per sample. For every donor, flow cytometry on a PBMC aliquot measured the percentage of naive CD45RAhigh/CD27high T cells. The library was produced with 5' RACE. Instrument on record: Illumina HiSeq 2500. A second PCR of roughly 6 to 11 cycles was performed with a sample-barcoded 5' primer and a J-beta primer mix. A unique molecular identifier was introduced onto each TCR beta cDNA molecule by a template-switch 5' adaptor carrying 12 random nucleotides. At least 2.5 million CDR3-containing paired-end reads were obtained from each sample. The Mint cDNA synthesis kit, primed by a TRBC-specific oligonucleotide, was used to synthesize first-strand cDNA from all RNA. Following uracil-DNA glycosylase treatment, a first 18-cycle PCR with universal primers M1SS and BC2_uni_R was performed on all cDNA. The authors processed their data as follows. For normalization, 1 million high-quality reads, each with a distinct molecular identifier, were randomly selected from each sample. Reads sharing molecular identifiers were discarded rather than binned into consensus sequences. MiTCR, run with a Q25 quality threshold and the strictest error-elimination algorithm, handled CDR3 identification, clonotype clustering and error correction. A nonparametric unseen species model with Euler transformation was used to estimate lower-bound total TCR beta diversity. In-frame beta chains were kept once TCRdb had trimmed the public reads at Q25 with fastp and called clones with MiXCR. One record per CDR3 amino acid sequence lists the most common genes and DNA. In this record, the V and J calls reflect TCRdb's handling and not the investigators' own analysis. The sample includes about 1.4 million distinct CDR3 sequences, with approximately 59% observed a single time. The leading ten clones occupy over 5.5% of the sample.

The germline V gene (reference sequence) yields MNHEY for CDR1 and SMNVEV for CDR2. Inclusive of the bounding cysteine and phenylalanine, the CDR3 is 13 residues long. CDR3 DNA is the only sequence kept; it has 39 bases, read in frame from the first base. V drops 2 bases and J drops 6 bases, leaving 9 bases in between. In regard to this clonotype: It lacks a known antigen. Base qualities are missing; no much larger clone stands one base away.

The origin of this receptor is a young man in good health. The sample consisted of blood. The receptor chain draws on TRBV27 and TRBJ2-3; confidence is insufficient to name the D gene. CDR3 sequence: CASSLIWADTQYF. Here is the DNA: TGTGCCAGCAGTTTAATTTGGGCTGATACGCAGTATTTT.